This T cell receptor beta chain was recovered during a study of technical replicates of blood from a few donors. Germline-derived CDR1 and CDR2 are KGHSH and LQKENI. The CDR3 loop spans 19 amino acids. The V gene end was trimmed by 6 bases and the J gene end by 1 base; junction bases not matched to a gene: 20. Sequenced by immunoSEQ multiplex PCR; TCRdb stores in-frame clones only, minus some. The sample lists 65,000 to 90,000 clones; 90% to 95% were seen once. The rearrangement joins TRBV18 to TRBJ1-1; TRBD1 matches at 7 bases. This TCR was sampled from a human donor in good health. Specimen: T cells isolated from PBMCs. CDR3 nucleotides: TGTGCCAGCTCCCCCATTTCCCGGGGACAGTCCTCCTCGAACACTGAAGCTTTCTTT. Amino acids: CASSPISRGQSSSNTEAFF.